This T cell receptor beta chain is drawn from a study of blood T cell repertoires in COVID-19. CDR1 and CDR2 (germline): SGHAT, FQNNGV. The V and J ends lost 4 bases and 5 bases respectively, with 17 bases between them. The CDR3 has 16 amino acids. Sequencing used immunoSEQ multiplex PCR; TCRdb keeps in-frame clones, though not all of them. The table lists about 320,000 clones, 89% of them singletons, with 11% in the top ten. This clone showed up just a few times. The chain links TRBV11-2 to TRBJ2-2, with a possible D match to TRBD1 (6 bases). The specimen was peripheral blood. The TCR sequence derives from a woman in her 30s with COVID-19, enrolled during active disease. CDR3 DNA: TGTGCCAGCAGCTCTTTACAGGGTTTTAAGACCGGGGAGCTGTTTTTT. Its protein is CASSSLQGFKTGELFF.